This record covers a single TCR beta chain. Antigen unknown. These data belong to a study of T cell responses to AZD1222 COVID-19 vaccine. General observations from the study: Repertoire samples came only from after the peak T cell response. Of the AZD1222 recipients, only five to seven were seropositive at baseline. CD4 TCRs associated with vaccination spanned spike, dominating at 160-218 and 743-854.

Germline lookup yields CDR1 SGHRS and CDR2 YFSETQ. V gave up 1 base and J gave up 1 base, with 5 bases separating them. This CDR3 has 14 residues. Second doses were pooled across both intervals (about 4 or about 12 weeks). Libraries were prepared by immunoSEQ multiplex PCR; TCRdb keeps only in-frame clonotypes and omits some of them. The table shows 100,000 to 140,000 clones, with 80% to 95% occurring only once. This receptor was taken from an adult who received the AZD1222 COVID-19 vaccine. The sample here was peripheral blood, taken 28 days after the second AZD1222 dose. The gene calls are TRBV5-1 and TRBJ2-2; the D is unclear. CDR3 protein: CASSLNMNTGELFF. Written as DNA, the CDR3 is TGCGCCAGCAGCTTGAACATGAACACCGGGGAGCTGTTTTTT.